This T cell receptor beta chain was captured by sequencing in a study of blood T cell repertoires in COVID-19. Trimming left V 7 bases short and J 10 bases short, with 16 bases between. CDR1 is MNHEY and CDR2 is SMNVEV in the germline V gene (reference sequence). The CDR3 contains 12 residues. Repertoires were generated with immunoSEQ multiplex PCR, while TCRdb's copy carries only in-frame clones and drops some. Of around 220,000 clones detected, around 80% appear once; the ten largest clones hold about 7.2%. Participant-given clinical history determined each cohort assignment. The origin of this receptor is a woman aged 35 to 49 with acute COVID-19. The rearrangement uses TRBV27 and TRBJ1-1; D gene unclear. The sample taken for sequencing was PBMCs or T cells enriched from blood (not recorded which). The CDR3 region is CASISNWAGAFF. As DNA, the CDR3 is TGTGCCAGCATATCTAATTGGGCAGGAGCTTTCTTT.